This TCR beta chain was identified in a study of T cells in tumors and immune-related adverse events (dated by TCRdb to the early 2020s). The treatment or condition label, read with the paper, signifies: nivolumab (PD-1 blockade) given before sampling. The DNeasy Blood and Tissue Kit was used to extract DNA from formalin-fixed paraffin-embedded specimens. The CDR3 goes from the cysteine to the phenylalanine over 15 residues. Just CDR3 DNA is preserved here, 45 bases in frame from base 1. Germline trimming: 4 bases from V, 3 bases from J; junction bases outside gene matches: 7. Per the germline V gene (reference sequence), SGHNT is the CDR1 and YYREEE is the CDR2. The immunoSEQ assay was used to amplify and sequence the TCR beta locus, producing bulk TCR Vbeta CDR3 data. On the authors' methods: Non-productive CDR3s, sequences shorter than 7 amino acids, and those not starting with C or ending with F/W were excluded. Only specimens with at least 1000 reads were analysed, and clonotypes were defined at the amino acid level. Clonality was calculated as 1 minus Pielou's evenness. To equalize library sizes, abundance-weighted random subsampling with replacement was performed and repeated 100 times so that 95% confidence intervals could be reported. Repertoire overlap was quantified using the Morisita overlap index, and the top 40 clones per specimen were examined for overlap with the irAE. TCRdb re-hosts the immuneACCESS table, in-frame sequences only. Its copies lack some clones; in the studies checked, an unresolved V gene accounts for under half of them, and the cause for the rest is not known. Clone size and the V and J calls come from that table; the DNA yielded D and trimming. In all, the sample holds around 8,100 clones, and about 95% of those were seen once. 2% to 2.5% of the sample is taken by the ten largest.

Concerning this clone: Its antigen remains unidentified. Nothing much larger sits one base from this clone, and base qualities are not available.

This chain is built from TRBV5-4 and TRBJ2-3; TRBD2 aligns with 8 central bases. The TCR comes from a female donor with metastatic renal cell carcinoma. The sample consisted of lymph node tissue, taken from a patient treated with anti-PD-1 therapy. Here the CDR3 is given as CASSPGLAQTDTQYF. At the DNA level, the sequence is TGTGCCAGCAGCCCCGGACTAGCCCAGACAGATACGCAGTATTTT. Here the CDR3 is joined to the reference TRBV5-4 and TRBJ2-3 genes, and the full variable domain is: ETGVTQSPTHLIKTRGQQVTLRCSSQSGHNTVSWYQQALGQGPQFIFQYYREEENGRGNFPPRFSGLQFPNYSSELNVNALELDDSALYLCASSPGLAQTDTQYFGPGTRLTVL.